One T cell receptor (beta chain) is described in this entry. These data come from a study of tissue T cells after allogeneic stem cell transplantation. Across the whole study: Patients with graft-versus-host disease had grafts: several unmodified, three CD34-selected and T-cell-depleted.

The assay was immunoSEQ multiplex PCR, and TCRdb's table has in-frame clones only and misses some. The sample includes under 3,500 clones, 64% of them seen just once. Adult allogeneic hematopoietic cell transplant recipients with steroid-refractory graft-versus-host disease were prospectively enrolled for research autopsy. The TCR comes from a male patient at least 60 years old with steroid-refractory graft-versus-host disease after an allogeneic stem cell transplant. The graft donor may account for some of the T cells. Here the sequenced sample was jejunal tissue, taken at autopsy.

CDR3 loop: CASTSPGHFEAFF. The DNA for the CDR3 is TGTGCCAGCACCTCACCGGGACACTTTGAAGCTTTCTTT. The chain is built from TRBV3-1 (or the pseudogene TRBV3-2) and TRBJ1-1, with D possibly matching TRBD1 (6 bases). Trimming removed 7 bases at V and 7 bases at J, with 16 bases between. The CDR3 loop spans 13 amino acids. Germline V lookup: CDR1 LGHDT, CDR2 YNNKEL (reference sequence).